The T cell receptor (beta chain) under discussion was sequenced for a study of blood T cell repertoires in COVID-19. TCRdb's table, derived via immunoSEQ multiplex PCR, lists solely in-frame clones and lacks some. The sample has 300,000 to 350,000 clones, 80% to 90% seen once. Between the trimmed V and J ends, which lost 8 bases and 1 base, there was a span of 9 bases. Per the germline V gene, CDR1 is ENHRY and CDR2 is SYGVKD. The CDR3 sequence is 13 residues long. Donors of Cohort 3 who recovered were those that had two negative PCRs, clearance, or symptom resolution. The origin of this receptor is a man aged 30-40 years who had recovered from COVID-19. Sequenced sample: PBMCs or T cells enriched from blood (not recorded which). The chain recombines TRBV10-3 with TRBJ1-3; tentatively, D is TRBD1 (5 bases). This chain's CDR3 is CAISQDSGNTIYF. The CDR3 DNA follows: TGTGCCATCTCACAGGATTCTGGAAACACCATATATTTT.